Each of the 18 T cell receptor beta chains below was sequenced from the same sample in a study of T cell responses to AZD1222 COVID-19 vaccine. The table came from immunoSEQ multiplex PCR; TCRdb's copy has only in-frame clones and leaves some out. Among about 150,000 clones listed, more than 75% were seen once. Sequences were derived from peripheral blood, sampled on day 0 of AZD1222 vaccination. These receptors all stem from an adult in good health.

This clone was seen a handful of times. DNA of the CDR3: TGTGCCAGCAGCCCCGGGGGGCAGAACTATGGCTACACCTTC. Translating gives CASSPGGQNYGYTF. This sequence joins TRBV9 and TRBJ1-2, with TRBD1 as a possible D gene (6 bases). The germline gives CDR1 SGDLS, CDR2 YYNGEE. The V and J ends lost 4 bases and 2 bases respectively, with 12 bases between them. The CDR3 runs to 14 residues.

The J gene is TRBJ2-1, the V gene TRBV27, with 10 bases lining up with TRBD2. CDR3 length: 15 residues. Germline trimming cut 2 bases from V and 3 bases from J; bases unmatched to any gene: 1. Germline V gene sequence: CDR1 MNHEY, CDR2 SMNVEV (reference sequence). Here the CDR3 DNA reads TGTGCCAGCAGTTTAAGGACTAGCGGCTACAATGAGCAGTTCTTC. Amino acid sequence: CASSLRTSGYNEQFF.

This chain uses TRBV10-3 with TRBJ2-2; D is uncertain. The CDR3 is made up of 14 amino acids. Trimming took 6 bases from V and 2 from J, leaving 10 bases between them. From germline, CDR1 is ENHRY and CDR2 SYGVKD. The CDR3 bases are TGTGCCATCAGAGGCCGTCAAAACACCGGGGAGCTGTTTTTT. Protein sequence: CAIRGRQNTGELFF.

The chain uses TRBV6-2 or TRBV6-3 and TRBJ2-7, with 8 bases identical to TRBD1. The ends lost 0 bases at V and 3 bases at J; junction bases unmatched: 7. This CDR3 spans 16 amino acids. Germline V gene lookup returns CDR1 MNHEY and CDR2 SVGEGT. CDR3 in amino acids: CASSYSRTGRNYEQYF. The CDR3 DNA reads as TGTGCCAGCAGTTACTCGAGGACAGGGCGGAACTACGAGCAGTACTTC.

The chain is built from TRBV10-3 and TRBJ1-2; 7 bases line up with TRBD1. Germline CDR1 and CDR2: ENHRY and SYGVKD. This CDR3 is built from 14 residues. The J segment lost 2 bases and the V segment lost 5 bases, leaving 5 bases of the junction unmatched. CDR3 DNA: TGTGCCATCAGTACAGGACAGGCGAACTATGGCTACACCTTC. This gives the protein CAISTGQANYGYTF.

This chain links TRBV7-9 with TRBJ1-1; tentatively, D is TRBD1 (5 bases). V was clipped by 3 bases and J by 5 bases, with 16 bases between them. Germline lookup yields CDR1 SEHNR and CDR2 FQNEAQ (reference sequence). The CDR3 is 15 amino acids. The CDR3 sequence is CASSFSRVGRTEAFF. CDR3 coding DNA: TGTGCCAGCAGCTTCTCCAGGGTTGGTAGAACTGAAGCTTTCTTT. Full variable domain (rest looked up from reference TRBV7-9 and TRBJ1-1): DTGVSQNPRHKITKRGQNVTFRCDPISEHNRLYWYRQTLGQGPEFLTYFQNEAQLEKSRLLSDRFSAERPKGSFSTLEIQRTEQGDSAMYLCASSFSRVGRTEAFFGQGTRLTVV.

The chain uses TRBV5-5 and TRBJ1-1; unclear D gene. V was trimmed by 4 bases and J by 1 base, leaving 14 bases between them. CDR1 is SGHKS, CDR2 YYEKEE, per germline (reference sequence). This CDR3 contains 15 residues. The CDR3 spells CASSPGLLGNTEAFF. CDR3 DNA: TGTGCCAGCAGCCCCGGATTACTCGGGAACACTGAAGCTTTCTTT.

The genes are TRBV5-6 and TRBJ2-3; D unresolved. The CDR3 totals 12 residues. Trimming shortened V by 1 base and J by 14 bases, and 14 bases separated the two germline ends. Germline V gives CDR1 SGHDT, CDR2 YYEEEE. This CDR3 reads CASSLRGQAWYF. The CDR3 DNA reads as TGTGCCAGCAGCTTGAGAGGTCAGGCTTGGTATTTT.

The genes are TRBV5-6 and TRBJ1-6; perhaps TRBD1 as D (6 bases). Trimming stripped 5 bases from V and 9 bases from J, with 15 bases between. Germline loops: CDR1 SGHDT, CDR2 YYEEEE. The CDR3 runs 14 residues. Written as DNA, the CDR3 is TGTGCCAGCAGGGGGCCAGGGGTTAGTTCACCCCTCCACTTT. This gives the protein CASRGPGVSSPLHF.

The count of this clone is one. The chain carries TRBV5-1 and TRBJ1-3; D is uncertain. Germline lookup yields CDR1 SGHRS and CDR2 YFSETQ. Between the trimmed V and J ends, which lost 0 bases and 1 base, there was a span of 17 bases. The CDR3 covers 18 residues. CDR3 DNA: TGCGCCAGCAGCTTGGACTTACTGGCACCCACTTCTGGAAACACCATATATTTT. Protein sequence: CASSLDLLAPTSGNTIYF. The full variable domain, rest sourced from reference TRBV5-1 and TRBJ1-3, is KAGVTQTPRYLIKTRGQQVTLSCSPISGHRSVSWYQQTPGQGLQFLFEYFSETQRNKGNFPGRFSGRQFSNSRSEMNVSTLELGDSALYLCASSLDLLAPTSGNTIYFGEGSWLTVV.

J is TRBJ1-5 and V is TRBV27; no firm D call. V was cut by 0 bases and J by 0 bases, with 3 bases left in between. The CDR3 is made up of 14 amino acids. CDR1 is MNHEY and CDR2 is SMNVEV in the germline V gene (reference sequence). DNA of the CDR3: TGTGCCAGCAGTTTATCCGGTAGCAATCAGCCCCAGCATTTT. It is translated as CASSLSGSNQPQHF.

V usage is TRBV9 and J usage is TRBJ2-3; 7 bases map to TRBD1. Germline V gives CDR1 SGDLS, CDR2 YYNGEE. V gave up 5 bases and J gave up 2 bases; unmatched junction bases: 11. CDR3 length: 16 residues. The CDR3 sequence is CASSNGQDALTDTQYF. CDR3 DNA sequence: TGTGCCAGCAGTAACGGACAGGATGCCCTCACAGATACGCAGTATTTT.

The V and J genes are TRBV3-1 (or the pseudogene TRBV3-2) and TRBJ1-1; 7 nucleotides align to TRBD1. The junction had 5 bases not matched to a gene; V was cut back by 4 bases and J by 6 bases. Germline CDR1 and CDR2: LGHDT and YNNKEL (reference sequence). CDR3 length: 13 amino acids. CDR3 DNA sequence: TGTGCCAGCAGCCGCCAAGGGGGCGCTGAAGCTTTCTTT. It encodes CASSRQGGAEAFF.

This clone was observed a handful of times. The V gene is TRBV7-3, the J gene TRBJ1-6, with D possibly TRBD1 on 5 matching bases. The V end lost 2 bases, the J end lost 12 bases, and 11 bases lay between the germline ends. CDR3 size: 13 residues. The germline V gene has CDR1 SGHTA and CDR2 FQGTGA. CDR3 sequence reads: CASSLDSSRPLHF. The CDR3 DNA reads TGTGCCAGCAGCTTAGACAGCTCAAGACCCCTCCACTTT.

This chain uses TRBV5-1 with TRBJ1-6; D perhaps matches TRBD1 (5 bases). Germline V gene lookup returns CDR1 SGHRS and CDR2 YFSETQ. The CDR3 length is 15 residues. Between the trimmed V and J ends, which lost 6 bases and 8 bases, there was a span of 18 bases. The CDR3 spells CASTPQGDVDSPLHF. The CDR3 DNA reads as TGCGCCAGCACCCCTCAAGGGGACGTTGATTCACCCCTCCACTTT.

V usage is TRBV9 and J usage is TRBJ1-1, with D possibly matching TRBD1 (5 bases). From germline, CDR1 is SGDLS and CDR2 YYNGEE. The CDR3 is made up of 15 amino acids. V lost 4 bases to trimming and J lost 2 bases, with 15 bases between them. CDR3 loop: CASSNLRDGNTEAFF. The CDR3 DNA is TGTGCCAGCAGCAACCTGAGGGACGGAAACACTGAAGCTTTCTTT.

CDR3 region: CASIPTSLGGDEQYF. The CDR3 DNA sequence: TGTGCCAGCATCCCTACCTCCCTCGGGGGGGACGAGCAGTACTTC. The chain recombines TRBV2 with TRBJ2-7; TRBD2 aligns across 8 bases. CDR1 is SNHLY and CDR2 is FYNNEI in the germline V gene. V dropped 7 bases and J dropped 5; count of bases not matched to a gene: 13. This CDR3 region has 15 residues.

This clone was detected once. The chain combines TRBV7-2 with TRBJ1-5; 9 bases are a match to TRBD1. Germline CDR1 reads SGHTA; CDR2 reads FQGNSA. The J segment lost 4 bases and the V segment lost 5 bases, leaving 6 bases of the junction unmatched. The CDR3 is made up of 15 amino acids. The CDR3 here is CASSVPGTGNQPQHF. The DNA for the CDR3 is TGTGCCAGCAGCGTCCCCGGGACAGGGAATCAGCCCCAGCATTTT.